In this sample, the clone carrying this T cell receptor gamma chain turned up a few times. The protein that TCRdb holds for this DNA derives from a much larger clone and differs from the translated DNA at residue 3, which likely indicates a read error; the protein shown here is translated from the DNA. The data are from a study of γδ T cells in repeated Plasmodium falciparum infection. About the research overall: Malian gammadelta TCRs were studied during no-transmission periods and across acute malaria episodes.

The CDR3 sequence is 28 residues long. Germline values: CDR1 GITISATS, CDR2 ISYDGTV (reference sequence). TCRdb re-called the multiplex PCR reads via CATT. The table lists around 14,000 gamma-chain clones, 1.6% of them singletons. Gammadelta T cells were flow-sorted from PBMC into Vgamma9/Vdelta2+ and Vdelta2-negative populations for bulk analysis. Material: gamma-delta T cells from blood. The chain combines TRGV9 with TRGJP. TCRdb carries no J gene annotation; the J gene was assigned here by matching the DNA with germline. The clonotype was recovered from a pool of human donors (malaria-infected and uninfected, not separated). CDR3 in DNA: TGTGCCTCGTGGGAGGTGTTCCGAACCCAAAGTTCAGGCCCTTTACGCCTTCAACAAGAGTTGGGCAAAAAAATCAAGGTATTT. This translates into CASWEVFRTQSSGPLRLQQELGKKIKVF.